The table lists the clone carrying this TCR beta chain with a count of one. Antigen: not known. The data were taken from a study of OX40 agonist ivuxolimab in advanced cancers. Study context: An agonistic anti-OX40 (CD134) antibody, ivuxolimab, was used to treat the patients.

Whole-study findings and limits: At 0.1 to 3.0 mg/kg, CD4+ and CD8+ blood T cells expanded clonally by week 6.

Here immunoSEQ multiplex PCR was the method, and the copy in TCRdb shows in-frame clones only, minus some. The sample carries tens of thousands of clones, 75% to 90% recorded once. The sequences come from CD4+ or CD8+ T cells sorted from blood, collected in a trial of the OX40 agonist ivuxolimab. The TCR was taken from an adult with an advanced solid tumor such as melanoma, head and neck, liver or kidney cancer.

CDR3 amino acids: CAWSPSHGTGSWNEQFF. Here the CDR3 DNA reads TGTGCCTGGAGTCCCTCACACGGGACAGGGTCCTGGAATGAGCAGTTCTTC. The V gene is TRBV30, the J gene TRBJ2-1, with 9 nucleotides matching TRBD1. Germline CDR1 and CDR2: GTSNPN and SVGIG (reference sequence). The CDR3 sequence is 17 residues long. Trimming took 2 bases from V and 7 from J; bases not matched to a gene: 15.